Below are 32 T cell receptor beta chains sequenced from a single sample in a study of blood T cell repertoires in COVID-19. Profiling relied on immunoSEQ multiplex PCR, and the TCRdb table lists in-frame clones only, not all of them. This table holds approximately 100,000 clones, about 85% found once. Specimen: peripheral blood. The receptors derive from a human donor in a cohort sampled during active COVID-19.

CDR3 in amino acids: CASSVRQGSTEAFF. CDR3 nucleotides: TGTGCCAGCAGCGTAAGACAGGGATCTACTGAAGCTTTCTTT. V gene TRBV7-8 combines with J gene TRBJ1-1; the match to TRBD1 covers 7 bases. The length of the CDR3 is 14 residues. The ends lost 5 bases at V and 5 bases at J; junction bases unmatched: 8. Germline CDR1 and CDR2: SGHVS and FQNEAQ.

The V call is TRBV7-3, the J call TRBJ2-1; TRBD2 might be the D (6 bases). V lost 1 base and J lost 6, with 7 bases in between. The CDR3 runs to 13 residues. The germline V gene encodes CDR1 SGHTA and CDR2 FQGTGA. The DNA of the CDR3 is TGTGCCAGCAGCTTAAACGGGGGCAATGAGCAGTTCTTC. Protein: CASSLNGGNEQFF.

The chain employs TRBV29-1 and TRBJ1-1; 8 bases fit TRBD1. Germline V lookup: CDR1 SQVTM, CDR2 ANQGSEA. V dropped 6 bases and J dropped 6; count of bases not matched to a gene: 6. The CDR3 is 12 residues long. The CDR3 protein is CSVDQGAPEAFF. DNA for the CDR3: TGCAGCGTGGATCAGGGGGCCCCTGAAGCTTTCTTT. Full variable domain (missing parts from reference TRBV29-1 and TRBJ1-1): SAVISQKPSRDICQRGTSLTIQCQVDSQVTMMFWYRQQPGQSLTLIATANQGSEATYESGFVIDKFPISRPNLTFSTLTVSNMSPEDSSIYLCSVDQGAPEAFFGQGTRLTVV.

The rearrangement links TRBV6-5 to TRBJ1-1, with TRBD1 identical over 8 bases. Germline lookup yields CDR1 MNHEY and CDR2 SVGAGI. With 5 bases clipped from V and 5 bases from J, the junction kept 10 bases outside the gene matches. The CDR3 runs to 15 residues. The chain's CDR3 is CASSTTDRGGTEAFF. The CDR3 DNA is TGTGCCAGCAGTACCACCGACAGGGGAGGAACTGAAGCTTTCTTT.

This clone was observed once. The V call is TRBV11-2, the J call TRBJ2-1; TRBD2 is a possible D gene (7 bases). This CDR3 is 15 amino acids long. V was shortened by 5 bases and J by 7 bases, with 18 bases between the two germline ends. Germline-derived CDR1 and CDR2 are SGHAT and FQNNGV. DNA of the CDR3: TGTGCCAGCAGCGAGGAGGCGGGGGCCCAGAATGAGCAGTTCTTC. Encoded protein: CASSEEAGAQNEQFF.

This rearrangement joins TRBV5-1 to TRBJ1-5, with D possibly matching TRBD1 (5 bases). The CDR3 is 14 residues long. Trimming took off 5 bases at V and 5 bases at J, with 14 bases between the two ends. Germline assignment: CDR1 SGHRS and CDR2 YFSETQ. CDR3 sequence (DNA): TGCGCCAGCAGTCCCGGGGGGAGACATCAGCCCCAGCATTTT. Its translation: CASSPGGRHQPQHF. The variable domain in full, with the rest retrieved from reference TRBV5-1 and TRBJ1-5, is KAGVTQTPRYLIKTRGQQVTLSCSPISGHRSVSWYQQTPGQGLQFLFEYFSETQRNKGNFPGRFSGRQFSNSRSEMNVSTLELGDSALYLCASSPGGRHQPQHFGDGTRLSIL.

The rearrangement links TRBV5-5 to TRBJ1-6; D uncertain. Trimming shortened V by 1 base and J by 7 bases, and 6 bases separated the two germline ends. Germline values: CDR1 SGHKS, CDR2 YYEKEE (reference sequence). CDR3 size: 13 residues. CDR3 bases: TGTGCCAGCAGCTTGTCCCCAAATTCACCCCTCCACTTT. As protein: CASSLSPNSPLHF.

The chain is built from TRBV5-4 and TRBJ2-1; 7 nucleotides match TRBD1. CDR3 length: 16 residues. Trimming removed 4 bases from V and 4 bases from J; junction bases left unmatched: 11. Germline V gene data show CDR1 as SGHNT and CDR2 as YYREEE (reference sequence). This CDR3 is CASSLKTGTNYNEQFF. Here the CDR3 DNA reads TGTGCCAGCAGCCTAAAGACAGGGACGAATTACAATGAGCAGTTCTTC.

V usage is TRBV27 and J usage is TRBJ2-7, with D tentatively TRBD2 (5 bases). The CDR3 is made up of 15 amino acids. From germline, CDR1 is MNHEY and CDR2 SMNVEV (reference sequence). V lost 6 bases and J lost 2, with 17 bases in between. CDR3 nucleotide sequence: TGTGCCAGCAGGGGTAAACCCGGCGGGCCCTACGAGCAGTACTTC. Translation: CASRGKPGGPYEQYF.

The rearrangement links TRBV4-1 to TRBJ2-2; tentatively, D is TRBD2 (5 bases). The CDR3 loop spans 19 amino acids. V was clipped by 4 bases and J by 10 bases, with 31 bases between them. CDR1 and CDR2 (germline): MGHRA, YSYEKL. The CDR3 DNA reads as TGCGCCAGCAGCCCAAGGTCCGGTTCGATCCGCGCAGAGGGTCAGGAGCTGTTTTTT. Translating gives CASSPRSGSIRAEGQELFF.

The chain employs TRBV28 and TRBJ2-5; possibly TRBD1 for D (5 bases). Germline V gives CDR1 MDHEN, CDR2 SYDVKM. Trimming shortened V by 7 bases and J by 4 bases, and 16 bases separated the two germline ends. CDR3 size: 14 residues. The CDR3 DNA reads TGTGCCAGCACCTTTTCCAGGGTGCGAGAGACCCAGTACTTC. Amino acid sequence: CASTFSRVRETQYF.

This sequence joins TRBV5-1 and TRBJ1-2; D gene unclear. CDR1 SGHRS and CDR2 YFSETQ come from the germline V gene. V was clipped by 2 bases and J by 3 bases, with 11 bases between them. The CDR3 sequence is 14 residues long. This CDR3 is CASSFHEPHYGYTF. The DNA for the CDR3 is TGCGCCAGCAGCTTTCATGAGCCGCACTATGGCTACACCTTC.

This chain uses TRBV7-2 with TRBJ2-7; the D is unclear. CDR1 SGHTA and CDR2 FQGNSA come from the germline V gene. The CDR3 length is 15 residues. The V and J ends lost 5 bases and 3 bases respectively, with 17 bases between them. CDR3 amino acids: CASSADFRRIYEQYF. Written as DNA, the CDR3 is TGTGCCAGCAGCGCCGACTTTCGCAGAATCTACGAGCAGTACTTC.

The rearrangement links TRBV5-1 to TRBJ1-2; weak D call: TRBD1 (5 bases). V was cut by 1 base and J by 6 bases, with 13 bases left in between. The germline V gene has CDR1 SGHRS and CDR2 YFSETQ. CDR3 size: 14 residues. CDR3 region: CASSLRPGTDGYTF. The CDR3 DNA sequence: TGCGCCAGCAGCTTGCGGCCAGGGACTGATGGCTACACCTTC.

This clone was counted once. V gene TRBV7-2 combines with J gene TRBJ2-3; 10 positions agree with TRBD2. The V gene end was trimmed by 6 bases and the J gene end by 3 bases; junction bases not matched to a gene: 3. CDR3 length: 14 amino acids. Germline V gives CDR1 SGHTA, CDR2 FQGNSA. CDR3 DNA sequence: TGTGCCAGCAGGCTAGCGGGAGCAACAGATACGCAGTATTTT. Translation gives CASRLAGATDTQYF.

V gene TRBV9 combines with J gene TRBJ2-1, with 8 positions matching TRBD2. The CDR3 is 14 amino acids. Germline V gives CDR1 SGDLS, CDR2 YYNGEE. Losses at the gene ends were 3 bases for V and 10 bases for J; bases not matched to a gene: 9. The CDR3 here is CASSETPSGGEQFF. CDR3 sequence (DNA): TGTGCCAGCAGCGAGACCCCCAGCGGGGGAGAGCAGTTCTTC.

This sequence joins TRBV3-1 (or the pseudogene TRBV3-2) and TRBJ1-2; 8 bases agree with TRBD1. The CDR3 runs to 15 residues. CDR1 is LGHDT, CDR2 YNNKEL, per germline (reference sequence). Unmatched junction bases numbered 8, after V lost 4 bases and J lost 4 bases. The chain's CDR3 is CASSPRTGQAYGYTF. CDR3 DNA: TGTGCCAGCAGCCCTAGGACGGGACAGGCCTATGGCTACACCTTC.

The CDR3 here is CASSLALGGGTEAFF. For the CDR3, the DNA is TGTGCCAGCAGCTTGGCCTTAGGGGGGGGCACTGAAGCTTTCTTT. The chain carries TRBV5-4 and TRBJ1-1; TRBD1 might be the D (6 bases). Germline V lookup: CDR1 SGHNT, CDR2 YYREEE (reference sequence). The CDR3 totals 15 residues. Trimming pared 0 bases from V and 4 bases from J, leaving 13 bases between.

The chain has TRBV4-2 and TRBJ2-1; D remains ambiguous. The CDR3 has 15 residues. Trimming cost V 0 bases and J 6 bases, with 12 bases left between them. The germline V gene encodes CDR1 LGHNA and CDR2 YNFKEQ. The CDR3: CASSQEGTQSNEQFF. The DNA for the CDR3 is TGTGCCAGCAGCCAAGAGGGTACACAGTCCAATGAGCAGTTCTTC.

The CDR3 reads CASSSAGTRSYEQYF. Written as DNA, the CDR3 is TGCGCCAGCAGTTCCGCCGGGACTAGGTCCTACGAGCAGTACTTC. The J gene is TRBJ2-7, the V gene TRBV5-1; TRBD2 matches 8 bases. Germline V gene sequence: CDR1 SGHRS, CDR2 YFSETQ. Losses at the gene ends were 5 bases for V and 1 base for J; bases not matched to a gene: 8. This CDR3 is 15 amino acids long. Full variable domain (missing parts from reference TRBV5-1 and TRBJ2-7): KAGVTQTPRYLIKTRGQQVTLSCSPISGHRSVSWYQQTPGQGLQFLFEYFSETQRNKGNFPGRFSGRQFSNSRSEMNVSTLELGDSALYLCASSSAGTRSYEQYFGPGTRLTVT.

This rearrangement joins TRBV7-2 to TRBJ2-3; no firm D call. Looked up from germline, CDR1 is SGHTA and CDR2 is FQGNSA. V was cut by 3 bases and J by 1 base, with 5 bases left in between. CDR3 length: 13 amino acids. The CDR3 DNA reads TGTGCCAGCAGCTTGCAGGGCACAGATACGCAGTATTTT. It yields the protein CASSLQGTDTQYF.

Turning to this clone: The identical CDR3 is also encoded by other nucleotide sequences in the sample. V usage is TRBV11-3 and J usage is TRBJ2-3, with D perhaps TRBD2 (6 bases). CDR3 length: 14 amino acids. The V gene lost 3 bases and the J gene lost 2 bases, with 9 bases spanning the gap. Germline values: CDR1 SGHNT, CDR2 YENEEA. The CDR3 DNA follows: TGTGCCAGCAGCTTCGGGGGAGCCACAGATACGCAGTATTTT. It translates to CASSFGGATDTQYF. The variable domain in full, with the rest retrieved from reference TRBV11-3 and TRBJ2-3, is EAGVVQSPRYKIIEKKQPVAFWCNPISGHNTLYWYLQNLGQGPELLIRYENEEAVDDSQLPKDRFSAERLKGVDSTLKIQPAELGDSAVYLCASSFGGATDTQYFGPGTRLTVL.

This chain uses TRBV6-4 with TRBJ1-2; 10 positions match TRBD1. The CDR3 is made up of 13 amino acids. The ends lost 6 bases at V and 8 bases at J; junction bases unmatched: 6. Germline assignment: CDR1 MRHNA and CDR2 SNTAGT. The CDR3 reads CASSPDRGRGYTF. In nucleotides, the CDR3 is TGTGCCAGCAGCCCCGACAGGGGGCGAGGCTACACCTTC.

CDR3 region: CASSPPPRFGNEQFF. The CDR3 coding sequence is TGTGCCAGCAGCCCACCCCCGAGGTTTGGGAATGAGCAGTTCTTC. The chain couples TRBV7-9 to TRBJ2-1; D ambiguous. V was clipped by 5 bases and J by 7 bases, with 18 bases between them. The CDR3 totals 15 residues. Germline V gives CDR1 SEHNR, CDR2 FQNEAQ (reference sequence).

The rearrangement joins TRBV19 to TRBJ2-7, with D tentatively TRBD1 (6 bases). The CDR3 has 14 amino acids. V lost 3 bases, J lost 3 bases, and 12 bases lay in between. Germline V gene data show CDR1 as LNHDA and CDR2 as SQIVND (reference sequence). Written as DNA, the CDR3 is TGTGCCAGTAGTATCCGGGGCAGGGGCTACGAGCAGTACTTC. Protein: CASSIRGRGYEQYF.

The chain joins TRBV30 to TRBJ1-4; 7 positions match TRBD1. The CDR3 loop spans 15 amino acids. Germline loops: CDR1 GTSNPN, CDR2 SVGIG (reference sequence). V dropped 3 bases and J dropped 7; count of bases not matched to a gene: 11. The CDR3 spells CAWSAIDRAGEKLFF. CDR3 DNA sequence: TGTGCCTGGAGCGCAATAGACAGGGCCGGTGAAAAACTGTTTTTT.

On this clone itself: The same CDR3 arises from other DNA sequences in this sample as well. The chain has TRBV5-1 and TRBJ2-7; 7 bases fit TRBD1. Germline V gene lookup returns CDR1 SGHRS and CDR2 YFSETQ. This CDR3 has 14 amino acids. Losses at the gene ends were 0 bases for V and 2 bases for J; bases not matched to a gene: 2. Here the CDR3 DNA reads TGCGCCAGCAGCTTGGACAGGGGACCCTACGAGCAGTACTTC. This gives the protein CASSLDRGPYEQYF.

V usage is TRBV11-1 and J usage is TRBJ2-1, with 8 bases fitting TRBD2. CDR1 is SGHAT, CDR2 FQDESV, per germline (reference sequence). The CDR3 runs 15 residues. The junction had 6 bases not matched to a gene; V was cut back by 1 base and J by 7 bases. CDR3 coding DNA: TGTGCCAGCAGCTTAGAAGCGGGGGTCGGTAATGAGCAGTTCTTC. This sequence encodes CASSLEAGVGNEQFF.

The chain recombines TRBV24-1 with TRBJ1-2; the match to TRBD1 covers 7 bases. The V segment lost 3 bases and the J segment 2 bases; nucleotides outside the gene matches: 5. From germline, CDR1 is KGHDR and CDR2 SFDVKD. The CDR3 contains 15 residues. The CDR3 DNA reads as TGTGCCACCAGTGATCCAGGGGGGAACAACTATGGCTACACCTTC. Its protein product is CATSDPGGNNYGYTF.

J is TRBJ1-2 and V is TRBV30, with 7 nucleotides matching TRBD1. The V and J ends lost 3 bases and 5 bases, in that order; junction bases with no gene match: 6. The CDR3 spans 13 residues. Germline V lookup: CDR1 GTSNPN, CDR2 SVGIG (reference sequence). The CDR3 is CAWSEGAKYGYTF. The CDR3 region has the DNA TGTGCCTGGAGCGAGGGGGCGAAGTATGGCTACACCTTC.

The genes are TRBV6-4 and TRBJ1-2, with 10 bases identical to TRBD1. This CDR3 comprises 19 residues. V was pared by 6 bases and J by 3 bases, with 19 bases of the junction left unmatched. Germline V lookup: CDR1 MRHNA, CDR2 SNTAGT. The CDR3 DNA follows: TGTGCCAGCAGCCCCAAATTCCGACAGGGGGCCCTACCATACTATGGCTACACCTTC. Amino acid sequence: CASSPKFRQGALPYYGYTF.

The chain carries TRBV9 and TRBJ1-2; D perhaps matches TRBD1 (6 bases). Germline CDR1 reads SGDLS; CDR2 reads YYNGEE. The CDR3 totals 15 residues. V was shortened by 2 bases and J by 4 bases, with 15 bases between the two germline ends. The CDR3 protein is CASSVPGAGGYGYTF. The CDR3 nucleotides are TGTGCCAGCAGCGTGCCAGGGGCAGGCGGCTATGGCTACACCTTC. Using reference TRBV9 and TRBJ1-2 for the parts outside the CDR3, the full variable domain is DSGVTQTPKHLITATGQRVTLRCSPRSGDLSVYWYQQSLDQGLQFLIQYYNGEERAKGNILERFSAQQFPDLHSELNLSSLELGDSALYFCASSVPGAGGYGYTFGSGTRLTVV.